Listed below are T cell receptor beta chains from one sample, sequenced in a study of monozygotic twins with inflammatory bowel disease. TCRdb re-called the 5' RACE reads and gives one entry per CDR3 protein, without DNA. The sample has fewer than 550,000 distinct CDR3 sequences. Sequencing was carried out using blood. The receptors stem from a human donor with ulcerative colitis or Crohn's disease, or a healthy co-twin of an affected twin (not recorded which). Each CDR3 is given with its conserved first and last residue.

v_gene: TRBV29-1; j_gene: TRBJ1-2; CDR3aa: CSVPQGNWNYGYTF
v_gene: TRBV6-1; j_gene: TRBJ1-2; CDR3aa: CASSEAPPRGYTF
v_gene: TRBV3-1; j_gene: TRBJ2-7; CDR3aa: CASSRGWDGEQYF
v_gene: TRBV12-3/TRBV12-4; j_gene: TRBJ2-1; CDR3aa: CASSLGFPPTNEQFF
v_gene: TRBV2; j_gene: TRBJ1-1; CDR3aa: CASVQEAGGNTEAFF
v_gene: TRBV10-3; j_gene: TRBJ2-1; CDR3aa: CAIRQGVENEQFF
v_gene: TRBV24-1; j_gene: TRBJ2-1; CDR3aa: CATSDPLGTGNEQFF
v_gene: TRBV5-1; j_gene: TRBJ2-3; CDR3aa: CASRETGGDTQYF
v_gene: TRBV20-1; j_gene: TRBJ1-1; CDR3aa: CSATRVQNTEAFF
v_gene: TRBV5-6; j_gene: TRBJ1-4; CDR3aa: CASSLVEQGAPHATNEKLFF
v_gene: TRBV27; j_gene: TRBJ2-7; CDR3aa: CASRNQGLAGAEQYF
v_gene: TRBV18; j_gene: TRBJ1-2; CDR3aa: CASSPPQAGGAYGYTF
v_gene: TRBV5-1; j_gene: TRBJ2-5; CDR3aa: CASSFGRGEETQYF
v_gene: TRBV7-6; j_gene: TRBJ2-3; CDR3aa: CASSLRWTKNTDTQYF
v_gene: TRBV7-9; j_gene: TRBJ2-1; CDR3aa: CASSPQGTYNEQFF
v_gene: TRBV28; j_gene: TRBJ2-7; CDR3aa: CASSLPGSMSYEQYF
v_gene: TRBV20-1; j_gene: TRBJ2-1; CDR3aa: CSASGFNEQFF
v_gene: TRBV4-2; j_gene: TRBJ1-4; CDR3aa: CASSQDEREEEKLFF
v_gene: TRBV18; j_gene: TRBJ2-5; CDR3aa: CASSPLAGGSETQYF
v_gene: TRBV12-3/TRBV12-4; j_gene: TRBJ2-1; CDR3aa: CASSSTDWLNEQFF
v_gene: TRBV20-1; j_gene: TRBJ1-3; CDR3aa: CSASARGTSGNTIYF
v_gene: TRBV6-5; j_gene: TRBJ2-7; CDR3aa: CASSYSVPRDSYEQYF
v_gene: TRBV18; j_gene: TRBJ1-2; CDR3aa: CASSPPAGGTYGYTF
v_gene: TRBV18; j_gene: TRBJ2-5; CDR3aa: CASSRDRGGQETQYF